This T cell receptor beta chain comes out of a study of T cell responses to AZD1222 COVID-19 vaccine. Overall study findings and caveats: Spike was spanned by vaccine-associated CD4 TCRs, with dominance at 160-218 and 743-854. After two AZD1222 doses, spike-specific TCR breadth and depth rose versus day 0. Clonal diversity was possibly underestimated, and white British individuals and females predominated among donors.

The method was immunoSEQ multiplex PCR; TCRdb's version includes in-frame clones alone and lacks a portion of them. The sample holds approximately 130,000 clones, 85% seen once. CDR1 and CDR2 (germline): MDHEN, SYDVKM. V gave up 7 bases and J gave up 6 bases; unmatched junction bases: 7. The CDR3 length is 15 residues. A remark on this clone: Its antigen is not identified.

This chain uses TRBV28 with TRBJ1-6; 9 bases line up with TRBD1. The sample consisted of peripheral blood, taken 28 days after the second dose of the MenACWY control vaccine. The sequence came from an adult who received the MenACWY meningococcal vaccine as a control. CDR3 sequence (DNA): TGTGCCAGCAACCTGGGACAGGGCATTAATTCACCCCTCCACTTT. Its translation is CASNLGQGINSPLHF. Combining the CDR3 with reference TRBV28 and TRBJ1-6 gives the whole variable domain DVKVTQSSRYLVKRTGEKVFLECVQDMDHENMFWYRQDPGLGLRLIYFSYDVKMKEKGDIPEGYSVSREKKERFSLILESASTNQTSMYLCASNLGQGINSPLHFGNGTRLTVT.